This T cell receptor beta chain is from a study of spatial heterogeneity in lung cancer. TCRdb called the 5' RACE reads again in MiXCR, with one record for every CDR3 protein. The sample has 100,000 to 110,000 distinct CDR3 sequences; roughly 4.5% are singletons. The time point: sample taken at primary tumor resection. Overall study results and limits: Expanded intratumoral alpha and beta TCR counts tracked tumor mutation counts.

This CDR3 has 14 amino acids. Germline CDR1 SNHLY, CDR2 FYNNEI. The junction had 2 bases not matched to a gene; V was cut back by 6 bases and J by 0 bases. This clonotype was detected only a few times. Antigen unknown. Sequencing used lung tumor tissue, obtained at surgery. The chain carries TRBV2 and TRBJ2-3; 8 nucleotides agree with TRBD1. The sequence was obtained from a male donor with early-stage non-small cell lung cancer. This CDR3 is CASRDRVSTDTQYF. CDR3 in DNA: TGTGCCAGCAGGGACAGGGTCAGCACAGATACGCAGTATTTT.